The 17 T cell receptor beta chains below were found in one sample sequenced in a study of blood T cells in healthy people across ages. A second about 7 to 11 cycle PCR used barcoded and J-beta primers. A single record per CDR3 protein comes from TCRdb applying MiXCR to the 5' RACE reads. The data show around 870,000 distinct CDR3 sequences, 29% seen once. The sample comprised blood. These receptors were obtained from a woman aged 80 or over in good health.

V and J are TRBV10-3 and TRBJ1-2; perhaps TRBD1 as D (5 bases). Germline V gene lookup returns CDR1 ENHRY and CDR2 SYGVKD. The CDR3 sequence is 14 residues long. V lost 6 bases, J lost 0 bases, and 11 bases lay in between. This CDR3 is CAISPGGANYGYTF. The CDR3 nucleotides are TGTGCCATCAGCCCGGGGGGGGCTAACTATGGCTACACCTTC.

This clonotype was observed many times. V gene TRBV20-1 combines with J gene TRBJ2-3; D gene uncertain. CDR3 length: 13 amino acids. CDR1 and CDR2 from the germline V gene are DFQATT and SNEGSKA (reference sequence). V gave up 5 bases and J gave up 1 base, with 10 bases separating them. DNA for the CDR3: TGCAGTGCTGTGCCAGGACGCACAGATACGCAGTATTTT. This sequence encodes CSAVPGRTDTQYF.

This clonotype was counted at least ten times. The chain combines TRBV9 with TRBJ2-6; 7 nucleotides match TRBD1. Trimming removed 4 bases from V and 2 bases from J; junction bases left unmatched: 21. The CDR3 loop spans 21 amino acids. Germline CDR1 and CDR2: SGDLS and YYNGEE. CDR3 DNA: TGTGCCAGCAGCCCCGGACATCCTAGGGACAGCCGCAGTACTGGGGCCAACGTCCTGACTTTC. Amino acids: CASSPGHPRDSRSTGANVLTF.

This clonotype was seen ten or more times. The chain uses TRBV7-8 and TRBJ2-1; maybe TRBD1 (6 bases). Germline CDR1 and CDR2: SGHVS and FQNEAQ. Trimming left V 5 bases short and J 8 bases short, with 19 bases between. This CDR3 contains 15 residues. The CDR3 nucleotides read TGTGCCAGCAGCGATGGAGCCGGGACATATTATGAGCAGTTCTTC. It translates to CASSDGAGTYYEQFF.

The chain combines TRBV20-1 with TRBJ1-5; the D is unclear. The CDR3 runs 14 residues. V shed 0 bases and J shed 6 bases, with 12 bases lying between them. Germline CDR1 DFQATT, CDR2 SNEGSKA (reference sequence). The CDR3, as DNA: TGCAGTGCTAGAGATCCAGGAAAAGGTCAGCCCCAGCATTTT. Its translation: CSARDPGKGQPQHF.

This clonotype was observed a few times. This sequence joins TRBV11-2 and TRBJ2-7; TRBD2 matches at 7 bases. This CDR3 contains 17 residues. Germline CDR1 and CDR2: SGHAT and FQNNGV. Unmatched junction bases numbered 14, after V lost 4 bases and J lost 2 bases. The CDR3 coding sequence is TGTGCCAGCAGCTCTTGGGAGAGAGCGGGGCTTGCCTACGAGCAGTACTTC. Translation: CASSSWERAGLAYEQYF. Variable domain in full (rest from reference TRBV11-2 and TRBJ2-7): EAGVAQSPRYKIIEKRQSVAFWCNPISGHATLYWYQQILGQGPKLLIQFQNNGVVDDSQLPKDRFSAERLKGVDSTLKIQPAKLEDSAVYLCASSSWERAGLAYEQYFGPGTRLTVT.

This clonotype was seen at least ten times. The gene calls are TRBV5-1 and TRBJ2-1, with D unresolved. Trimming pared 2 bases from V and 9 bases from J, leaving 12 bases between. Germline V gene lookup returns CDR1 SGHRS and CDR2 YFSETQ. The CDR3 totals 13 residues. CDR3 sequence (DNA): TGCGCCAGCAGCTTCAAACTGGATCTTGAGCAGTTCTTC. This encodes CASSFKLDLEQFF.

This clonotype was recorded a few times. The chain recombines TRBV6-2 or TRBV6-3 with TRBJ1-1; D may be TRBD1 (5 bases). The length of the CDR3 is 13 residues. Trimming pared 8 bases from V and 0 bases from J, leaving 10 bases between. Germline V CDR1 and CDR2: MNHEY, SVGEGT. For the CDR3, the DNA is TGTGCCAGCCTGGACACAGTGAACACTGAAGCTTTCTTT. Protein: CASLDTVNTEAFF.

J is TRBJ2-3 and V is TRBV7-2, with 9 bases aligning to TRBD1. V lost 6 bases to trimming and J lost 3 bases; unmatched junction nucleotides: 7. The V gene's germline CDR1 is SGHTA and CDR2 FQGNSA. The CDR3 sequence is 15 residues long. CDR3 region: CASRAGTGRTDTQYF. The CDR3 DNA reads TGTGCCAGCAGGGCTGGGACAGGGCGGACAGATACGCAGTATTTT.

The table lists this clonotype with many counts. The CDR3 sequence: CSAPRRGPNEKLFF. CDR3 bases: TGCAGTGCTCCCCGGAGGGGTCCTAATGAAAAACTGTTTTTT. The chain links TRBV20-1 to TRBJ1-4; a weak D match, TRBD1 (5 bases). The germline V and J ends were trimmed by 5 bases and 3 bases, with 13 bases remaining between them. CDR3 length equals 14 residues. Germline CDR1 and CDR2: DFQATT and SNEGSKA (reference sequence).

This clonotype was detected a few times. The V gene is TRBV6-2 or TRBV6-3, the J gene TRBJ2-2; D is unresolved. The germline V gene encodes CDR1 MNHEY and CDR2 SVGEGT. Trimming shortened V by 2 bases and J by 10 bases, and 8 bases separated the two germline ends. The length of the CDR3 is 12 residues. This CDR3 is CASSYGGPELFF. Here the CDR3 DNA reads TGTGCCAGCAGTTACGGTGGGCCGGAGCTGTTTTTT.

This clonotype was found many times. The CDR3: CASSSSGGLKTQYF. The CDR3 DNA reads TGTGCCAGCAGCTCTAGCGGGGGGTTGAAGACCCAGTACTTC. V and J are TRBV7-9 and TRBJ2-5, with 11 bases lining up with TRBD2. Germline CDR1 is SEHNR and CDR2 is FQNEAQ (reference sequence). The CDR3 length is 14 residues. The V gene end was trimmed by 4 bases and the J gene end by 6 bases; junction bases not matched to a gene: 4.

Regarding this clonotype: The junction departs from the called germline gene at one end, perhaps through a read error. This sequence joins TRBV6-2 or TRBV6-3 and TRBJ2-3, with unresolved D. Germline CDR1 and CDR2: MNHEY and SVGEGT. This CDR3 comprises 15 residues. The CDR3 region is CASSGAVFGLDTRYF. The CDR3 bases are TGTGCCAGCAGTGGAGCAGTGTTTGGCTTAGATACGCGGTATTTT.

V gene TRBV3-1 combines with J gene TRBJ2-3, with TRBD2 matching over 11 bases. CDR1 LGHDT and CDR2 YNNKEL come from the germline V gene (reference sequence). The CDR3 covers 16 residues. The trim removed 4 bases at V and 4 bases at J, leaving 7 bases unmatched. The CDR3 loop is CASSPWTSGCADTQYF. Written as DNA, the CDR3 is TGTGCCAGCAGCCCTTGGACTAGCGGGTGCGCAGATACGCAGTATTTT.

This clonotype was picked up many times. The chain couples TRBV20-1 to TRBJ2-3; 7 bases line up with TRBD2. Trimming took 1 base from V and 2 from J; bases not matched to a gene: 3. CDR1 is DFQATT and CDR2 is SNEGSKA in the germline V gene (reference sequence). The CDR3 spans 14 residues. CDR3 DNA: TGCAGTGCTAGAGTGGGGACTACCACAGATACGCAGTATTTT. Protein product: CSARVGTTTDTQYF.

This clonotype was seen repeatedly, ten times or more. The genes are TRBV28 and TRBJ1-5; tentative D call: TRBD1 (6 bases). CDR1 is MDHEN, CDR2 SYDVKM, per germline. The CDR3 has 16 amino acids. V gave up 9 bases and J gave up 4 bases, with 22 bases separating them. The CDR3 region has the DNA TGTGCCAGTACCGCTACAGGGAAGGGGGATAATCAGCCCCAGCATTTT. Residues: CASTATGKGDNQPQHF.

This clonotype was seen only a few times. CDR3: CASSPSLAGGQGEQFF. The CDR3, as DNA: TGTGCCAGCTCACCATCACTAGCGGGGGGGCAGGGTGAGCAGTTCTTC. The chain combines TRBV18 with TRBJ2-1, with 13 positions matching TRBD2. Germline assignment: CDR1 KGHSH and CDR2 LQKENI. After removal of 2 bases from V and 9 bases from J, the junction contained 7 bases not matched to a gene. The length of the CDR3 is 16 residues.